This TCR beta chain was observed in a study of beta chain features in type 1 diabetes. Study-level results: A definitive answer on HLA type influencing TCRB rearrangement was not reached here. Sampled from patients, naive, central memory and Treg TCRB repertoires appeared more similar than those sampled from healthy donors. There was a moderate but significant shortening of TCRB CDR3s in all four CD4+ subsets of Type 1 diabetes patients.

This clone was counted only a few times. What it binds is not known. Isolation of CD4+ naive, central memory, regulatory and stem cell-like memory cells was achieved by sorting via CD45RO/CCR7/CD25/CD127/CD95/CD27. This CDR3 region has 11 residues. The germline gives CDR1 DFQATT, CDR2 SNEGSKA (reference sequence). V was clipped by 3 bases and J by 6 bases, with 7 bases between them. The study reverse transcribed the entire isolated RNA, so it sequenced expressed TCRB transcripts. Measured with immunoSEQ multiplex PCR; TCRdb has only the in-frame clones, and not every one. The sample records about 360,000 clones, roughly 13% being singletons.

The sample comprised naive CD4+ T cells from blood. The chain employs TRBV20-1 and TRBJ2-3, with a weak D call TRBD2 (5 bases). The TCR sequence derives from a woman in her late teens or twenties with type 1 diabetes. Written as DNA, the CDR3 is TGCAGTGCTAGCGAGCGGGATACGCAGTATTTT. This codes for CSASERDTQYF.